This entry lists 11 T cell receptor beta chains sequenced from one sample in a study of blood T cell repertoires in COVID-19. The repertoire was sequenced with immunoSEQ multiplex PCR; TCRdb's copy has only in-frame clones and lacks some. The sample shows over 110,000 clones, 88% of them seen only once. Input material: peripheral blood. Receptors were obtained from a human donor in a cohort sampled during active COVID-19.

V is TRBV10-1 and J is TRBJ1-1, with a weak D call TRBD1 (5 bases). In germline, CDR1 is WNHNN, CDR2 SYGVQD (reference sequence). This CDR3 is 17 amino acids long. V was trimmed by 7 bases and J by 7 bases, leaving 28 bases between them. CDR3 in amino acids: CASMRGGEYEGPHEAFF. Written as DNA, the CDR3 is TGCGCCAGCATGCGGGGCGGGGAGTACGAGGGCCCCCATGAAGCTTTCTTT.

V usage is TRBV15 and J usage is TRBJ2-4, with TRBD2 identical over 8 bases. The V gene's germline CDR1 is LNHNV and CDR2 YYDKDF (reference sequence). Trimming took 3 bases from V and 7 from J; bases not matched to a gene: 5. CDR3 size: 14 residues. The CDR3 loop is CATSRMRGANIQYF. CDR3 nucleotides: TGTGCCACCAGCAGGATGCGGGGGGCGAACATTCAGTACTTC.

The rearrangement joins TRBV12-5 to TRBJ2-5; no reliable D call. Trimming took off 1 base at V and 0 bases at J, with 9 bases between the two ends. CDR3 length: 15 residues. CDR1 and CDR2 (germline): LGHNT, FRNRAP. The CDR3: CASGLETTYQETQYF. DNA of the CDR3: TGTGCTAGTGGTTTGGAGACAACGTACCAAGAGACCCAGTACTTC.

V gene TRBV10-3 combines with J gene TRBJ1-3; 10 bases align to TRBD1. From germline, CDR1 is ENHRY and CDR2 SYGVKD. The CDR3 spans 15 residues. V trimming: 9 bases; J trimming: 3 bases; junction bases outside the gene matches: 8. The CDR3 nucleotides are TGTGCCATTGGAACCGGGACAGGGGTTGGAAACACCATATATTTT. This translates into CAIGTGTGVGNTIYF.

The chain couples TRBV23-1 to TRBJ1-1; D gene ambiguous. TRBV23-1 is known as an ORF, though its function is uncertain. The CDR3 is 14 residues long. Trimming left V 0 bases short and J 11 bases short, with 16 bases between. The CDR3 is CASSQSACRRGAFF. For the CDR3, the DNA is TGCGCCAGCAGTCAATCGGCTTGCCGCCGTGGCGCTTTCTTT.

In DNA, the CDR3 is TGTGCCAGCAGTGGGGGGGCATGGGGCTACACCTTC. Translated, it gives CASSGGAWGYTF. V gene TRBV27 combines with J gene TRBJ1-2; D is possibly TRBD1 (6 bases). Germline V CDR1 and CDR2: MNHEY, SMNVEV (reference sequence). The V end was cut by 5 bases, the J end by 8 bases, with 12 bases between. This CDR3 is 12 amino acids long.

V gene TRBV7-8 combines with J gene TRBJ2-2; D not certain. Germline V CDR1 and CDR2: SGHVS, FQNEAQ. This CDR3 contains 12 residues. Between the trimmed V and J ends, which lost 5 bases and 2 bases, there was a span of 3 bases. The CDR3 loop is CASSPNTGELFF. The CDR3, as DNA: TGTGCCAGCAGCCCTAACACCGGGGAGCTGTTTTTT.

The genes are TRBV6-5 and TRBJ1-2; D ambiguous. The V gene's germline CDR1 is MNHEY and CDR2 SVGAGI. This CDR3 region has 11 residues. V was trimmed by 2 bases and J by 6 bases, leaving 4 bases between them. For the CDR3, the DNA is TGTGCCAGCAGTTACCGGGATGGCTACACCTTC. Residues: CASSYRDGYTF.

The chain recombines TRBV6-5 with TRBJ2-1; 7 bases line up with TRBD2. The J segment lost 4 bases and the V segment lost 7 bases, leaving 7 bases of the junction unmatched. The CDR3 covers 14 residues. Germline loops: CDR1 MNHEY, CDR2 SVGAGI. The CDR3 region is CASKTGLPYNEQFF. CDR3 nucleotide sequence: TGTGCCAGCAAAACGGGACTACCATACAATGAGCAGTTCTTC.

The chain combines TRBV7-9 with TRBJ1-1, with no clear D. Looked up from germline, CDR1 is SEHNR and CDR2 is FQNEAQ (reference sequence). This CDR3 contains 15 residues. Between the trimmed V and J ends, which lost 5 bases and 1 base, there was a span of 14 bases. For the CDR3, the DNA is TGTGCCAGCAGCAAGGCGAGGGCAGGGAACACTGAAGCTTTCTTT. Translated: CASSKARAGNTEAFF.

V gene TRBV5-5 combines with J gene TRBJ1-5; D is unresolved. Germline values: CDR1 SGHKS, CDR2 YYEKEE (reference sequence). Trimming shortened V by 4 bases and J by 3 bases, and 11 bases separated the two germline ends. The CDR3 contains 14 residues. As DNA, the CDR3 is TGTGCCAGCAGCCTCTACAGTGCCAATCAGCCCCAGCATTTT. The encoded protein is CASSLYSANQPQHF.